The 10 T cell receptor beta chains listed next were all sequenced from one sample in a study of low-dose radiotherapy and immunotherapy resistance in tumors. Both TCRalpha and TCRbeta chains were reverse transcribed with V-gene-specific primers. TCRs were amplified for 15 to 25 PCR cycles with a constant-region primer and V-primer adapter. One entry per CDR3 protein results from TCRdb running MiXCR on the reads. The table lists about 58,000 distinct CDR3 sequences, under 30% of them singletons. The time point denotes: after trial treatment. Treatment noted: LDRT plus nivolumab, ipilimumab, low-dose cyclophosphamide and aspirin (RACIN trial). The sample in question was PBMCs, obtained after low-dose radiotherapy plus immunotherapy. All receptors come from a male donor with prostate cancer.

The rearrangement joins TRBV14 to TRBJ1-6; D possibly corresponds to TRBD1 (5 bases). Trimming shortened V by 4 bases and J by 3 bases, and 10 bases separated the two germline ends. Germline V gene data show CDR1 as SGHDN and CDR2 as FVKESK. The CDR3 has 15 amino acids. CDR3 nucleotides: TGTGCCAGCAGCCTCGGGGCAGGCTATAATTCACCCCTCCACTTT. Its translation: CASSLGAGYNSPLHF.

This clonotype was counted at least ten times. The rearrangement joins TRBV7-9 to TRBJ2-5, with D possibly TRBD2 on 6 matching bases. Germline V lookup: CDR1 SEHNR, CDR2 FQNEAQ (reference sequence). V was cut by 7 bases and J by 0 bases, with 12 bases left in between. The CDR3 extends over 14 amino acids. The DNA of the CDR3 is TGTGCCAGCACCTCAGGAGGGTACCAAGAGACCCAGTACTTC. Its protein product is CASTSGGYQETQYF. The entire variable domain, with the rest obtained from reference TRBV7-9 and TRBJ2-5, is as follows: DTGVSQNPRHKITKRGQNVTFRCDPISEHNRLYWYRQTLGQGPEFLTYFQNEAQLEKSRLLSDRFSAERPKGSFSTLEIQRTEQGDSAMYLCASTSGGYQETQYFGPGTRLLVL.

The sample holds many counts of this clonotype. V and J are TRBV14 and TRBJ1-2; perhaps TRBD1 as D (5 bases). The CDR3 contains 14 residues. The germline CDR1 and CDR2 sequences are SGHDN and FVKESK. Trimming shortened V by 4 bases and J by 7 bases, and 16 bases separated the two germline ends. The CDR3, as DNA: TGTGCCAGCAGCCCCAACGCCGGGACGTCTGGCTACACCTTC. Encoded protein: CASSPNAGTSGYTF.

The rearrangement joins TRBV2 to TRBJ1-1; D gene unclear. Trimming cost V 2 bases and J 0 bases, with 7 bases left between them. The germline gives CDR1 SNHLY, CDR2 FYNNEI. CDR3 length: 14 residues. Written as DNA, the CDR3 is TGTGCCAGCAGTGAAAGTCTCCTGAACACTGAAGCTTTCTTT. This sequence encodes CASSESLLNTEAFF.

There are many counts of this clonotype. The gene calls are TRBV6-7 and TRBJ1-1; D is unresolved. TRBV6-7 is designated an ORF whose function remains uncertain. V shed 5 bases and J shed 1 base, with 8 bases lying between them. CDR3 length equals 13 residues. The CDR3 protein is CASSAQENTEAFF. The CDR3, as DNA: TGTGCCAGCAGTGCCCAGGAGAACACTGAAGCTTTCTTT.

Worth noting for this clonotype: The junction differs from germline at one of its ends, possibly a read error. The chain joins TRBV5-5 to TRBJ2-3; 10 nucleotides match TRBD2. CDR1 and CDR2 from the germline V gene are SGHKS and YYEKEE (reference sequence). The CDR3 has 17 amino acids. CDR3 in amino acids: CASSLDQAGGPPDTQYF. The CDR3, as DNA: TGCGCCAGCAGCTTGGACCAAGCGGGGGGGCCACCAGATACGCAGTATTTT. The entire variable domain, with the rest obtained from reference TRBV5-5 and TRBJ2-3, is as follows: DAGVTQSPTHLIKTRGQQVTLRCSPISGHKSVSWYQQVLGQGPQFIFQYYEKEERGRGNFPDRFSARQFPNYSSELNVNALLLGDSALYLCASSLDQAGGPPDTQYFGPGTRLTVL.

This clonotype was seen at least ten times. J is TRBJ2-3 and V is TRBV28; D ambiguous. The CDR3 totals 11 residues. Germline V gene sequence: CDR1 MDHEN, CDR2 SYDVKM. CDR3 DNA sequence: TGTGTAACCGTAAGCACAGATACGCAGTATTTT. Encoded protein: CVTVSTDTQYF.

The V and J genes are TRBV6-1 and TRBJ1-5; no clear D. This CDR3 region has 17 residues. Trimming pared 2 bases from V and 1 base from J, leaving 15 bases between. The germline gives CDR1 MNHNS, CDR2 SASEGT. CDR3 nucleotides: TGTGCCAGCAGTGAACCTATATCCGGGGAGAGCAATCAGCCCCAGCATTTT. This translates into CASSEPISGESNQPQHF.

The J gene is TRBJ2-5, the V gene TRBV6-2 or TRBV6-3; 8 positions match TRBD2. The CDR3 is 15 amino acids. Germline V lookup: CDR1 MNHEY, CDR2 SVGEGT. Trimming cost V 2 bases and J 4 bases; bases outside gene matches: 6. The CDR3 spells CASSYRGLAGETQYF. CDR3 bases: TGTGCCAGCAGTTACAGGGGCCTAGCGGGAGAGACCCAGTACTTC.

Details on this clonotype: Since a much larger clone is just one base distant, this may be a read error. The chain joins TRBV7-9 to TRBJ2-1; D perhaps matches TRBD2 (5 bases). This CDR3 has 12 residues. Germline assignment: CDR1 SEHNR and CDR2 FQNEAQ (reference sequence). CDR3 sequence (DNA): TGTGTCAGCAGCCCGGGAATTAATGAGCAGTTCTTC. Protein: CVSSPGINEQFF.